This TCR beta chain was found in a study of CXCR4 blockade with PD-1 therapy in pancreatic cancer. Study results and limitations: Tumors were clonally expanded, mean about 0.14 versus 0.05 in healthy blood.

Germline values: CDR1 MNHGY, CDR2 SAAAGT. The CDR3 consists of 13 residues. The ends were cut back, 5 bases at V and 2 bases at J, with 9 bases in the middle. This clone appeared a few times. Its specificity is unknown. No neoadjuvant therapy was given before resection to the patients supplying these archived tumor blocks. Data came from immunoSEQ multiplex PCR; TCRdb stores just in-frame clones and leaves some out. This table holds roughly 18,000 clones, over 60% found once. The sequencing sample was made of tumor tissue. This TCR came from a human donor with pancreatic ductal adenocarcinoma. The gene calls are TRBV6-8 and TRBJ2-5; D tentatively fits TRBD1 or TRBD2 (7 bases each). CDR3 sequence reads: CASSQGGQETQYF. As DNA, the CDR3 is TGTGCCAGCAGTCAGGGGGGGCAAGAGACCCAGTACTTC.